These 23 T cell receptor beta chains came from one sample sequenced in a study of T cells after yellow fever vaccination. A single record per CDR3 protein comes from TCRdb applying MiXCR to the 5' RACE reads. This table has about 73,000 distinct CDR3 sequences, roughly 7.4% appearing once. The material sequenced was CD8+ T cells sorted from PBMCs, taken on the day of the yellow fever booster vaccination. All receptors come from a man aged 25-45 years who received the YFV17D yellow fever vaccine.

This clonotype was counted only a few times. The V call is TRBV19, the J call TRBJ1-2, with D unclear. This CDR3 is built from 14 residues. Trimming took off 6 bases at V and 4 bases at J, with 15 bases between the two ends. CDR1 is LNHDA and CDR2 is SQIVND in the germline V gene (reference sequence). The CDR3 region is CASSPGASVYGYTF. CDR3 coding DNA: TGTGCCAGTAGCCCTGGAGCTTCAGTCTATGGCTACACCTTC.

The sample holds a few counts of this clonotype. V is TRBV6-1 and J is TRBJ1-1; D is unclear. Trimming removed 6 bases from V and 0 bases from J, with 11 bases in between. Germline lookup yields CDR1 MNHNS and CDR2 SASEGT. The CDR3 is 14 residues long. The CDR3 sequence: CASSPSLLNTEAFF. The DNA for the CDR3 is TGTGCCAGCAGCCCCTCACTCCTGAACACTGAAGCTTTCTTT.

This clonotype occurred a few times. The J gene is TRBJ2-5, the V gene TRBV7-2, with 7 positions matching TRBD2. The CDR3 loop spans 14 amino acids. Trimming removed 3 bases from V and 5 bases from J; junction bases left unmatched: 6. CDR1 SGHTA and CDR2 FQGNSA come from the germline V gene. CDR3 region: CASSLGGGRETQYF. The CDR3 region has the DNA TGTGCCAGCAGCTTGGGCGGGGGTCGGGAGACCCAGTACTTC.

Regarding this clonotype: An end of the junction differs from the germline gene, which may be a read error. The chain is built from TRBV7-9 and TRBJ2-3; perhaps D is TRBD1 or TRBD2 (6 bases each). The CDR3 is 10 residues long. Germline V gene lookup returns CDR1 SEHNR and CDR2 FQNEAQ (reference sequence). CDR3 residues: CASVQGGLIF. In DNA form, the CDR3 reads TGTGCCAGCGTCCAAGGGGGGCTTATTTTT.

This clonotype has only a few counts. The CDR3 nucleotides read TGTGCCAGCACAGCGGGAGACTACAATGAGCAGTTCTTC. This sequence encodes CASTAGDYNEQFF. The V call is TRBV12-3 or TRBV12-4, the J call TRBJ2-1; 8 bases align to TRBD2. The CDR3 totals 13 residues. V lost 7 bases, J lost 3 bases, and 2 bases stayed unmatched.

This clonotype was seen at least ten times. The chain links TRBV11-2 to TRBJ2-2, with D unresolved. The CDR3 runs to 13 residues. The V end was cut by 2 bases, the J end by 6 bases, with 7 bases between. Per the germline V gene, CDR1 is SGHAT and CDR2 is FQNNGV. CDR3 protein: CASSLTVSGELFF. CDR3 DNA sequence: TGTGCCAGCAGCTTAACGGTTTCCGGGGAGCTGTTTTTT.

In its sample, this clonotype was seen a few times. The chain carries TRBV4-3 and TRBJ2-7; D remains unclear. This CDR3 is built from 13 residues. Trimming took 0 bases from V and 3 from J, leaving 6 bases between them. The germline gives CDR1 LGHNA, CDR2 YSLEER. CDR3: CASSQDTHYEQYF. CDR3 DNA: TGCGCCAGCAGCCAAGACACCCACTACGAGCAGTACTTC.

This clonotype has a count of ten or more. V and J are TRBV20-1 and TRBJ2-1; D gene uncertain. The CDR3 runs 14 residues. Germline V gives CDR1 DFQATT, CDR2 SNEGSKA (reference sequence). Trimming pared 4 bases from V and 0 bases from J, leaving 10 bases between. CDR3 sequence: CSAKYPSSYNEQFF. For the CDR3, the DNA is TGCAGTGCTAAGTATCCTAGCTCCTACAATGAGCAGTTCTTC.

This clonotype was counted between two and nine times. The chain uses TRBV20-1 and TRBJ1-1, with TRBD1 matching 7 bases. This CDR3 region has 13 residues. The germline V gene has CDR1 DFQATT and CDR2 SNEGSKA (reference sequence). V shed 6 bases and J 2 bases; nucleotides not matched to a gene: 6. The CDR3 spells CSAETGSNTEAFF. The DNA of the CDR3 is TGCAGTGCAGAGACAGGGTCAAACACTGAAGCTTTCTTT.

This clonotype was observed a few times. The rearrangement uses TRBV30 and TRBJ1-1; TRBD1 might be the D (6 bases). Trimming cost V 7 bases and J 0 bases, with 9 bases left between them. Germline V CDR1 and CDR2: GTSNPN, SVGIG (reference sequence). The length of the CDR3 is 12 residues. In nucleotides, the CDR3 is TGTGCCTACGGGACACTGAACACTGAAGCTTTCTTT. Its protein is CAYGTLNTEAFF.

This chain joins TRBV5-8 and TRBJ2-1; possibly TRBD1 for D (5 bases). Trimming shortened V by 1 base and J by 6 bases, and 14 bases separated the two germline ends. Germline V gene lookup returns CDR1 SGHTS and CDR2 YDEGEE. This CDR3 has 15 residues. CDR3 DNA sequence: TGTGCCAGCAGCTTGTCAGGGTTGGCTCGCAATGAGCAGTTCTTC. It is translated as CASSLSGLARNEQFF.

This clonotype occurred many times. This chain connects TRBV5-1 to TRBJ2-7, with D perhaps assigned TRBD1 or TRBD2 (5 bases each). Per the germline V gene, CDR1 is SGHRS and CDR2 is YFSETQ. Trimming shortened V by 4 bases and J by 0 bases, and 14 bases separated the two germline ends. The CDR3 spans 15 residues. CDR3 coding DNA: TGCGCCAGCAGCGACCGGGACCGAGACTCCTACGAGCAGTACTTC. Translated, it gives CASSDRDRDSYEQYF.

This clonotype was seen a few times. The chain joins TRBV2 to TRBJ2-1; D is undetermined. Trimming left V 0 bases short and J 3 bases short, with 9 bases between. The germline V gene has CDR1 SNHLY and CDR2 FYNNEI. This CDR3 comprises 15 residues. For the CDR3, the DNA is TGTGCCAGCAGTGAAGCGCTTCTCTACTACAATGAGCAGTTCTTC. Its translation is CASSEALLYYNEQFF.

This clonotype appeared many times. The chain combines TRBV7-9 with TRBJ2-1; D possibly corresponds to TRBD1 (6 bases). V lost 6 bases and J 6 bases, leaving 15 bases between the germline ends. This CDR3 spans 14 amino acids. Germline V gene data show CDR1 as SEHNR and CDR2 as FQNEAQ (reference sequence). The chain's CDR3 is CASRELTGGNEQFF. Here the CDR3 DNA reads TGTGCCAGCAGAGAATTGACAGGAGGCAATGAGCAGTTCTTC. The variable domain in full, with the rest retrieved from reference TRBV7-9 and TRBJ2-1, is DTGVSQNPRHKITKRGQNVTFRCDPISEHNRLYWYRQTLGQGPEFLTYFQNEAQLEKSRLLSDRFSAERPKGSFSTLEIQRTEQGDSAMYLCASRELTGGNEQFFGPGTRLTVL.

The chain uses TRBV5-1 and TRBJ2-1; D ambiguous. This CDR3 is built from 15 residues. From germline, CDR1 is SGHRS and CDR2 YFSETQ. The V end lost 0 bases, the J end lost 1 base, and 8 bases lay between the germline ends. The CDR3 loop is CASSLDFTSYNEQFF. CDR3 bases: TGCGCCAGCAGCTTGGACTTTACTTCCTACAATGAGCAGTTCTTC.

There are a few counts of this clonotype. This chain links TRBV6-2 or TRBV6-3 with TRBJ2-1; 7 nucleotides align to TRBD2. CDR1 is MNHEY, CDR2 SVGEGT, per germline. The CDR3 totals 16 residues. The V and J ends lost 0 bases and 0 bases, in that order; junction bases with no gene match: 2. This chain's CDR3 is CASSYSTGGSYNEQFF. CDR3 bases: TGTGCCAGCAGTTACTCGACGGGAGGCTCCTACAATGAGCAGTTCTTC.

With respect to this clonotype: The junction differs from germline at one of its ends, possibly a read error. CDR3 DNA sequence: TGTGCCAGCAGTCCCGGGACAGGGAACCCCACGCTTGGATTC. It encodes CASSPGTGNPTLGF. The gene calls are TRBV6-1 and TRBJ2-7, with TRBD1 identical over 9 bases. The CDR3 contains 14 residues. The germline V gene encodes CDR1 MNHNS and CDR2 SASEGT.

V and J are TRBV9 and TRBJ2-3, with D tentatively TRBD1 or TRBD2 (6 bases each). Trimming removed 1 base at V and 2 bases at J, with 11 bases between. The CDR3 contains 15 residues. Germline lookup yields CDR1 SGDLS and CDR2 YYNGEE. The CDR3 bases are TGTGCCAGCAGCGTAAGGGGGGACCCCACAGATACGCAGTATTTT. Residues: CASSVRGDPTDTQYF.

This chain uses TRBV12-3 or TRBV12-4 with TRBJ2-3; 7 nucleotides line up with TRBD1. CDR3 length: 18 amino acids. The V and J ends lost 5 bases and 0 bases, in that order; junction bases with no gene match: 14. The CDR3 coding sequence is TGTGCCAGCAGTGTCTATACCGCCGGGACAGAAAGCACAGATACGCAGTATTTT. It is translated as CASSVYTAGTESTDTQYF.

In its sample, this clonotype was seen many times. The chain combines TRBV12-3 or TRBV12-4 with TRBJ2-1; 10 nucleotides align to TRBD1. Trimming removed 1 base from V and 7 bases from J; junction bases left unmatched: 7. This CDR3 contains 16 residues. CDR3 coding DNA: TGTGCCAGCAGTTTAGACGACAGGGGGCGCCTAAATGAGCAGTTCTTC. This sequence encodes CASSLDDRGRLNEQFF.

This clonotype has just a few counts. CDR3 loop: CSARDQASGRAAYNEQFF. In nucleotides, the CDR3 is TGCAGTGCTAGAGATCAGGCTAGCGGGAGGGCCGCGTACAATGAGCAGTTCTTC. V gene TRBV20-1 combines with J gene TRBJ2-1, with 12 nucleotides matching TRBD2. Germline V gives CDR1 DFQATT, CDR2 SNEGSKA (reference sequence). The junction had 10 bases not matched to a gene; V was cut back by 0 bases and J by 4 bases. The CDR3 runs 18 residues.

This clonotype was counted many times. The V call is TRBV15, the J call TRBJ2-7, with 7 bases that match TRBD1. Germline V gene sequence: CDR1 LNHNV, CDR2 YYDKDF (reference sequence). J gave up 5 bases and V 1 base, and 11 bases lay outside the gene matches. The CDR3 loop spans 16 amino acids. CDR3 residues: CATSRGNRGIGDEQYF. In nucleotides, the CDR3 is TGTGCCACCAGCAGAGGAAACAGGGGTATCGGAGACGAGCAGTACTTC.

The sample holds a few counts of this clonotype. The chain uses TRBV12-3 or TRBV12-4 and TRBJ2-5; 11 bases match TRBD1. This CDR3 is built from 16 residues. With V trimmed by 5 bases and J by 3 bases, 8 bases remained unmatched. The CDR3 reads CASSPEGQGEKETQYF. The DNA of the CDR3 is TGTGCCAGCAGTCCGGAGGGACAGGGGGAAAAAGAGACCCAGTACTTC.